Listed below are T cell receptor beta chains from one sample, sequenced in a study of cytomegalovirus exposure and HLA in healthy donors. Sequencing used immunoSEQ multiplex PCR; TCRdb keeps in-frame clones, though not all of them. The sample gives 55,000 to 75,000 clones, over 75% of which show up once; less than 1.5% is in the top ten. The sample comprised PBMCs. These TCRs come from a man younger than 35 in good health and CMV-seronegative. Each CDR3 is given with its conserved first and last residue. Fields, in order: J gene, D gene, V gene, clone size, CDR3 protein, CDR3 DNA. The D gene is left open where the match is weak. The size of a clone is reported for some rows only, either as once, few or many, or as a class for expanded clones.

TRBJ1-1,TRBD1,TRBV14,NA,CASSLVRDRGNTEAFF,TGTGCCAGCAGCTTAGTCCGGGACAGGGGGAACACTGAAGCTTTCTTT
TRBJ2-1,TRBD1,TRBV11-2,NA,CASSSTGAPYNEQFF,TGTGCCAGCAGCTCCACAGGGGCCCCCTACAATGAGCAGTTCTTC
TRBJ1-1,TRBD1,TRBV28,NA,CASSPQGVRTEAFF,TGTGCCAGCAGTCCCCAGGGGGTGAGGACTGAAGCTTTCTTT
TRBJ1-1,NA,TRBV2,NA,CASSLQGNTEAFF,TGTGCCAGCAGCCTCCAGGGGAACACTGAAGCTTTCTTT
TRBJ2-6,NA,TRBV15,NA,CATSRSGANVLTF,TGTGCCACCAGTCGGTCAGGGGCCAACGTCCTGACTTTC
TRBJ1-2,NA,TRBV5-1,NA,CASSLLRGPADGYGYTF,TGCGCCAGCAGCCTACTTCGAGGGCCGGCTGACGGCTATGGCTACACCTTC
TRBJ1-2,NA,TRBV4-1,NA,CASSQIRVRGLLYGYTF,TGCGCCAGCAGCCAGATCCGTGTCAGGGGATTGCTCTATGGCTACACCTTC
TRBJ2-7,TRBD2,TRBV6-5,NA,CASSPAGEYEQYF,TGTGCCAGCAGCCCAGCGGGGGAGTACGAGCAGTACTTC
TRBJ2-7,TRBD1,TRBV5-1,NA,CASSPGTGTYEQYF,TGCGCCAGCAGCCCCGGGACAGGCACCTACGAGCAGTACTTC
TRBJ2-5,NA,TRBV5-1,NA,CASSFPGSETQYF,TGCGCCAGCAGCTTCCCAGGGTCAGAGACCCAGTACTTC
TRBJ2-1,TRBD2,TRBV10-3,NA,CAISESGLEQFF,TGTGCCATCAGTGAGTCGGGACTAGAGCAGTTCTTC
TRBJ2-7,NA,TRBV14,NA,CASSHSYEQYF,TGTGCCAGCAGCCACAGCTACGAGCAGTACTTC
TRBJ1-1,TRBD1,TRBV7-3,NA,CASSYSRDSLEAFF,TGTGCCAGCAGTTACTCCAGGGACAGCCTAGAAGCTTTCTTT
TRBJ1-6,TRBD1,TRBV7-8,NA,CASSLDRGLSPLHF,TGTGCCAGCAGCTTAGACAGGGGGCTTTCACCCCTCCACTTT
TRBJ2-3,NA,TRBV4-2,NA,CASSQTDWDTQYF,TGTGCCAGCAGCCAAACTGACTGGGATACGCAGTATTTT
TRBJ2-2,TRBD1,TRBV7-8,NA,CASSAPLTGYATGELFF,TGTGCCAGCAGCGCCCCTTTGACAGGGTACGCAACCGGGGAGCTGTTTTTT
TRBJ1-5,NA,TRBV2,NA,CASSEARVGQHF,TGTGCCAGCAGTGAAGCACGGGTCGGGCAGCATTTT
TRBJ1-5,TRBD1,TRBV7-9,NA,CASSLATGDQPQHF,TGTGCCAGCAGCTTAGCGACAGGGGATCAGCCCCAGCATTTT
TRBJ2-1,TRBD1,TRBV6-5,few,CASRRTGAGEQFF,TGTGCCAGCAGGAGGACAGGGGCTGGTGAGCAGTTCTTC
TRBJ2-2,TRBD1,TRBV9,few,CASSALSTGYTGELFF,TGTGCCAGCAGCGCCCTCTCGACAGGGTATACCGGGGAGCTGTTTTTT
TRBJ2-7,TRBD1,TRBV9,NA,CASSVGTGTTYEQYF,TGTGCCAGCAGCGTGGGGACAGGGACTACCTACGAGCAGTACTTC
TRBJ2-1,NA,TRBV7-3,NA,CASRETPYNEQFF,TGTGCCAGCAGGGAGACCCCGTACAATGAGCAGTTCTTC
TRBJ1-1,NA,TRBV6-1,few,CASSEWRWSNTEAFF,TGTGCCAGCAGTGAATGGCGGTGGTCGAACACTGAAGCTTTCTTT
TRBJ2-3,NA,TRBV5-6,NA,CASNALRGDTQYF,TGTGCCAGCAATGCCCTCCGAGGGGATACGCAGTATTTT
TRBJ1-4,NA,TRBV19,NA,CASSKNRANEKLFF,TGTGCCAGTAGTAAGAACAGAGCTAATGAAAAACTGTTTTTT
TRBJ2-3,TRBD1,TRBV14,NA,CASSQTLGQASTDTQYF,TGTGCCAGCAGCCAAACATTAGGACAGGCTAGCACAGATACGCAGTATTTT
TRBJ2-7,NA,TRBV6-1,NA,CASSEVPTGYEQYF,TGTGCCAGCAGTGAAGTACCTACGGGCTACGAGCAGTACTTC
TRBJ2-7,NA,TRBV4-2,NA,CASTKGEGSSYEQYF,TGTGCCAGCACTAAGGGGGAGGGGAGCTCCTACGAGCAGTACTTC
TRBJ1-5,TRBD1,TRBV28,NA,CASSWTGGQDQPQHF,TGTGCCAGCAGTTGGACAGGGGGTCAGGATCAGCCCCAGCATTTT
TRBJ2-3,NA,TRBV2,NA,CASSEGPTGTQYF,TGTGCCAGCAGTGAAGGGCCGACAGGTACGCAGTATTTT